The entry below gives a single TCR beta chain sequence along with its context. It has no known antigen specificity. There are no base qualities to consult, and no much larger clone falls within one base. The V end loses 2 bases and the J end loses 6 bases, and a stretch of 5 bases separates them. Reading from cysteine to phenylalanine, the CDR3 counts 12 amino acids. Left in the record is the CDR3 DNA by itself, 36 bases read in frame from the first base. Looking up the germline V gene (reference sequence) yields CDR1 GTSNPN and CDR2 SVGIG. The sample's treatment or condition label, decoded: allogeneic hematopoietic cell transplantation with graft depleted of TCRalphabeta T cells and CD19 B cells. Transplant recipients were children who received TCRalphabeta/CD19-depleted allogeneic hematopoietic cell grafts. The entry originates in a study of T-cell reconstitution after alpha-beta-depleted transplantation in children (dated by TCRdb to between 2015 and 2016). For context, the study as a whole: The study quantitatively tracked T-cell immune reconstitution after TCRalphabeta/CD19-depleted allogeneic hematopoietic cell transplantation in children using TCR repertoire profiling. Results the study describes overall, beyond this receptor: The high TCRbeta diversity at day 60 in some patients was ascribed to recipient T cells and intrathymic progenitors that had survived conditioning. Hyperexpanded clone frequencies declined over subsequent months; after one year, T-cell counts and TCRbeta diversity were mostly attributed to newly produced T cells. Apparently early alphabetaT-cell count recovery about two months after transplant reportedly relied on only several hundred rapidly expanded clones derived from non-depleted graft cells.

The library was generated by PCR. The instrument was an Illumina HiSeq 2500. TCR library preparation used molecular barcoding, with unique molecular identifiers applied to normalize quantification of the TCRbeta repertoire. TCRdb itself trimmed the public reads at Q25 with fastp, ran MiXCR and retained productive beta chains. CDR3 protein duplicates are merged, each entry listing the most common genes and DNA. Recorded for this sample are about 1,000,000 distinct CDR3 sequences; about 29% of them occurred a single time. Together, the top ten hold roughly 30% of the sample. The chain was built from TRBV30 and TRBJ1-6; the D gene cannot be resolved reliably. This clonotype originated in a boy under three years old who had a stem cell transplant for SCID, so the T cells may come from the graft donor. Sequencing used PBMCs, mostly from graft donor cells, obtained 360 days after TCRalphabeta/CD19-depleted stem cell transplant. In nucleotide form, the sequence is TGTGCCTGGAGTCGTGGTAATTCACCCCTCCACTTT. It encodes CAWSRGNSPLHF.